Following are 19 T cell receptor beta chains from one sample sequenced in a study of T-cell reconstitution after alpha-beta-depleted transplantation in children. Unique molecular identifiers were incorporated when the TCRbeta library was constructed. TCRdb used MiXCR to reprocess the PCR reads, holding one entry per CDR3 protein. Among a few hundred thousand distinct CDR3 sequences listed, around a tenth were seen once. The specimen was peripheral blood, collected 180 days after TCRalphabeta/CD19-depleted stem cell transplant. The receptors here all came from a male patient aged 2 to 9 who had a stem cell transplant for chronic granulomatous disease, so the T cells may come from the graft donor.

Turning to this clonotype: One base away lies a much larger clone, so this may be a sequencing read error. The chain has TRBV5-1 and TRBJ1-1; D unclear. Germline values: CDR1 SGHRS, CDR2 YFSETQ. This CDR3 has 16 residues. CDR3 sequence reads: CASSSLAGVFDTEASF. CDR3 DNA sequence: TGCGCCAGCAGCTCTCTCGCTGGGGTTTTCGACACTGAAGCTTCCTTT.

This chain joins TRBV5-1 and TRBJ2-2; perhaps TRBD2 as D (5 bases). V lost 5 bases and J 5 bases, leaving 22 bases between the germline ends. Per germline, CDR1 SGHRS and CDR2 YFSETQ. CDR3 length: 17 amino acids. The CDR3 region is CASRRKTAIPGTGELFF. Here the CDR3 DNA reads TGCGCCAGCAGGCGTAAAACGGCCATCCCGGGGACCGGGGAGCTGTTTTTT. Using reference TRBV5-1 and TRBJ2-2 for the parts outside the CDR3, the full variable domain is KAGVTQTPRYLIKTRGQQVTLSCSPISGHRSVSWYQQTPGQGLQFLFEYFSETQRNKGNFPGRFSGRQFSNSRSEMNVSTLELGDSALYLCASRRKTAIPGTGELFFGEGSRLTVL.

The chain joins TRBV5-4 to TRBJ2-7; 7 nucleotides line up with TRBD1. There are 16 residues in the CDR3. The trim removed 1 base at V and 0 bases at J, leaving 7 bases unmatched. Germline V gene sequence: CDR1 SGHNT, CDR2 YYREEE (reference sequence). The CDR3 bases are TGTGCCAGCAGCTTGCCCATGGGACAGCGCTCCTACGAGCAGTACTTC. It is translated as CASSLPMGQRSYEQYF.

This clonotype was observed many times. The rearrangement joins TRBV12-3 or TRBV12-4 to TRBJ2-3; D ambiguous. The V end lost 5 bases, the J end lost 4 bases, and 7 bases lay between the germline ends. There are 12 residues in the CDR3. The DNA for the CDR3 is TGTGCCAGCAGTCCTACCTCAGATACGCAGTATTTT. Amino acid sequence: CASSPTSDTQYF.

This clonotype has at least ten counts. The genes are TRBV7-9 and TRBJ2-2; D is uncertain. This CDR3 contains 15 residues. V lost 1 base and J lost 0, with 6 bases in between. Germline V lookup: CDR1 SEHNR, CDR2 FQNEAQ (reference sequence). CDR3 sequence (DNA): TGTGCCAGCAGCTTAGTCGGACCGAACACCGGGGAGCTGTTTTTT. This sequence encodes CASSLVGPNTGELFF.

This clonotype was observed at least ten times. The V gene is TRBV6-2 or TRBV6-3, the J gene TRBJ2-7; D is ambiguous. Per germline, CDR1 MNHEY and CDR2 SVGEGT. Between the trimmed V and J ends, which lost 0 bases and 4 bases, there was a span of 10 bases. The CDR3 length is 14 residues. The CDR3 DNA follows: TGTGCCAGCAGTTACTCGAGTTCTGGGTACGAGCAGTACTTC. Translation: CASSYSSSGYEQYF.

The sample holds many counts of this clonotype. The rearrangement joins TRBV7-3 to TRBJ2-1, with D perhaps TRBD2 (5 bases). Between the trimmed V and J ends, which lost 1 base and 1 base, there was a span of 14 bases. This CDR3 region has 17 residues. Germline loops: CDR1 SGHTA, CDR2 FQGTGA. The CDR3 DNA sequence: TGTGCCAGCAGCTTAAAGACTAACCGAGATTCCTACAATGAGCAGTTCTTC. It codes for CASSLKTNRDSYNEQFF.

This clonotype has a count of ten or more. The chain carries TRBV5-1 and TRBJ2-5; D possibly corresponds to TRBD2 (5 bases). The CDR3 has 16 residues. V lost 0 bases and J 3 bases, leaving 15 bases between the germline ends. Germline CDR1 is SGHRS and CDR2 is YFSETQ. The CDR3 nucleotides are TGCGCCAGCAGCTTGGGGGCTGGGCTAGCCGAAGAGACCCAGTACTTC. Translated: CASSLGAGLAEETQYF.

In this sample, this clonotype turned up a few times. V usage is TRBV19 and J usage is TRBJ2-2; TRBD1 is a possible D gene (6 bases). CDR1 is LNHDA and CDR2 is SQIVND in the germline V gene (reference sequence). The CDR3 has 15 residues. V lost 4 bases and J lost 0, with 9 bases in between. The CDR3 loop is CASSTTGTNTGELFF. Written as DNA, the CDR3 is TGTGCCAGTAGTACAACAGGGACGAACACCGGGGAGCTGTTTTTT.

This clonotype was seen repeatedly, ten times or more. The chain uses TRBV2 and TRBJ2-7; D remains unclear. The CDR3 contains 13 residues. CDR1 is SNHLY and CDR2 is FYNNEI in the germline V gene. Trimming removed 1 base from V and 2 bases from J, with 6 bases in between. The CDR3 here is CASSEVGPYEQYF. The CDR3 DNA is TGTGCCAGCAGTGAAGTGGGCCCCTACGAGCAGTACTTC. The variable domain in full, with the rest retrieved from reference TRBV2 and TRBJ2-7, is EPEVTQTPSHQVTQMGQEVILRCVPISNHLYFYWYRQILGQKVEFLVSFYNNEISEKSEIFDDQFSVERPDGSNFTLKIRSTKLEDSAMYFCASSEVGPYEQYFGPGTRLTVT.

Ten or more counts support this clonotype. The chain carries TRBV27 and TRBJ2-1, with D tentatively TRBD2 (6 bases). V lost 4 bases, J lost 12 bases, and 22 bases lay in between. This CDR3 comprises 15 residues. The germline V gene has CDR1 MNHEY and CDR2 SMNVEV (reference sequence). The DNA of the CDR3 is TGTGCCAGCAGTTCAGGTGGGGGGTTAGAGGGGCGGCAGTTCTTC. It yields the protein CASSSGGGLEGRQFF.

This clonotype was seen ten or more times. This rearrangement joins TRBV6-2 or TRBV6-3 to TRBJ2-5, with TRBD1 as a possible D gene (5 bases). Per the germline V gene, CDR1 is MNHEY and CDR2 is SVGEGT. V shed 7 bases and J shed 4 bases, with 13 bases lying between them. CDR3 size: 13 residues. The CDR3 nucleotides are TGTGCCAGCAAGGGGTCTTTTGGAGAGACCCAGTACTTC. Translation gives CASKGSFGETQYF.

Points on this clonotype: The junction shows a germline mismatch at one end, possibly a read error. The chain combines TRBV12-3 or TRBV12-4 with TRBJ2-2; weak D call: TRBD2 (7 bases). The CDR3 runs 13 residues. Written as DNA, the CDR3 is TGTGACAGCAGACTAGGGGGGGCCGGGGAGCTGTTTTTT. It specifies CDSRLGGAGELFF.

This clonotype appeared a few times. The rearrangement joins TRBV30 to TRBJ2-1, with D perhaps TRBD2 (5 bases). Germline-derived CDR1 and CDR2 are GTSNPN and SVGIG (reference sequence). The germline V and J ends were trimmed by 1 base and 2 bases, with 12 bases remaining between them. CDR3 length: 15 amino acids. This CDR3 is CAWSESGITYNEQFF. CDR3 nucleotides: TGTGCCTGGAGTGAATCCGGGATTACCTACAATGAGCAGTTCTTC.

Note on this clonotype: A junction boundary mismatches the germline segment, possibly from a read error. This chain joins TRBV20-1 and TRBJ2-6, with D hard to call. CDR3 length equals 17 residues. Germline CDR1 and CDR2: DFQATT and SNEGSKA (reference sequence). The CDR3 is CCARDTSRSSGANVLTF. In nucleotides, the CDR3 is TGCTGTGCTAGAGACACCTCCAGGAGCTCTGGGGCCAACGTCCTGACTTTC.

This clonotype was recorded many times. This rearrangement joins TRBV5-5 to TRBJ2-1; 11 bases align to TRBD2. V shed 6 bases and J 1 base; nucleotides not matched to a gene: 12. Germline lookup yields CDR1 SGHKS and CDR2 YYEKEE (reference sequence). The CDR3 sequence is 18 residues long. DNA for the CDR3: TGTGCCAGCACCCGGAGACTAGCGGGACTCTCTTCCTACAATGAGCAGTTCTTC. Its protein product is CASTRRLAGLSSYNEQFF.

There are many counts of this clonotype. This rearrangement joins TRBV29-1 to TRBJ2-5; 7 bases agree with TRBD2. Looked up from germline, CDR1 is SQVTM and CDR2 is ANQGSEA. The CDR3 is made up of 11 amino acids. J was trimmed by 4 bases and V by 4 bases; bases with no gene match: 0. CDR3 bases: TGCAGCGTTGGGGAGGGAGAGACCCAGTACTTC. This translates into CSVGEGETQYF.

This clonotype was recorded at least ten times. The V call is TRBV5-1, the J call TRBJ2-7; TRBD1 matches at 11 bases. This CDR3 is 18 amino acids long. After removal of 4 bases from V and 0 bases from J, the junction contained 12 bases not matched to a gene. Germline assignment: CDR1 SGHRS and CDR2 YFSETQ. The CDR3 sequence is CASSHAKGTGGSSYEQYF. The CDR3, as DNA: TGCGCCAGCAGCCATGCTAAGGGGACAGGGGGGAGCTCCTACGAGCAGTACTTC.

This clonotype was counted many times. J is TRBJ2-1 and V is TRBV20-1; no reliable D call. The CDR3 totals 13 residues. Germline V gene sequence: CDR1 DFQATT, CDR2 SNEGSKA (reference sequence). V shed 1 base and J shed 9 bases, with 13 bases lying between them. The CDR3 bases are TGCAGTGCTAGAGTTGGTAGCCTCGGTGAGCAGTTCTTC. Encoded protein: CSARVGSLGEQFF.